These 12 T cell receptor beta chains share one sample of origin, sequenced in a study of T cell responses to AZD1222 COVID-19 vaccine. The repertoire was sequenced with immunoSEQ multiplex PCR; TCRdb's copy has only in-frame clones and lacks some. This sample has 100,000 to 150,000 clones, with approximately 88% found just once. Sequencing was performed on peripheral blood, taken on day 0 of AZD1222 vaccination. These TCRs come from an adult in good health.

V gene TRBV9 combines with J gene TRBJ2-1; TRBD2 aligns across 8 bases. The J segment lost 10 bases and the V segment lost 1 base, leaving 10 bases of the junction unmatched. The CDR3 is 15 amino acids. The V gene's germline CDR1 is SGDLS and CDR2 YYNGEE. CDR3 residues: CASSVLSSGGGEQFF. The CDR3 DNA follows: TGTGCCAGCAGCGTATTGTCCAGCGGGGGCGGCGAGCAGTTCTTC.

This chain connects TRBV7-9 to TRBJ2-4; D not resolved. Germline CDR1 SEHNR, CDR2 FQNEAQ (reference sequence). The CDR3 has 13 amino acids. With 8 bases removed from V and 1 base from J, the gap between germline ends came to 9 bases. In DNA, the CDR3 is TGTGCCAGCCCTGTTGGTGCCAAAAACATTCAGTACTTC. Its translation is CASPVGAKNIQYF.

In this sample, this clone turned up once. The chain links TRBV7-8 to TRBJ1-1; no clear D. Germline V gene data show CDR1 as SGHVS and CDR2 as FQNEAQ. V lost 4 bases and J 7 bases, leaving 13 bases between the germline ends. There are 13 residues in the CDR3. Here the CDR3 reads CASSSSPLSEAFF. DNA of the CDR3: TGTGCCAGCAGCTCTAGTCCCCTGAGTGAAGCTTTCTTT.

J is TRBJ2-2 and V is TRBV10-1, with D hard to call. Trimming cost V 5 bases and J 6 bases, with 13 bases left between them. Germline CDR1 WNHNN, CDR2 SYGVQD (reference sequence). The length of the CDR3 is 14 residues. CDR3 region: CASSSQGQAGELFF. CDR3 sequence (DNA): TGCGCCAGCAGTTCTCAAGGCCAGGCCGGGGAGCTGTTTTTT.

This clone showed up just once. The chain joins TRBV7-2 to TRBJ1-2, with 7 bases lining up with TRBD1. V lost 4 bases, J lost 7 bases, and 12 bases stayed unmatched. The length of the CDR3 is 15 residues. Germline CDR1 is SGHTA and CDR2 is FQGNSA. DNA for the CDR3: TGTGCCAGCAGCTCGTATGCACAGGGGTATTCTGGCTACACCTTC. Its translation is CASSSYAQGYSGYTF.

The rearrangement links TRBV4-1 to TRBJ1-4, with a possible D match to TRBD1 (5 bases). This CDR3 spans 13 amino acids. Germline values: CDR1 MGHRA, CDR2 YSYEKL. Trimming removed 4 bases from V and 8 bases from J, with 11 bases in between. The CDR3: CASSLGALEKLFF. The CDR3 nucleotides are TGCGCCAGCAGCCTAGGGGCATTGGAAAAACTGTTTTTT.

This clone was recorded a few times. The chain couples TRBV3-1 (or the pseudogene TRBV3-2) to TRBJ1-4, with a tentative D call TRBD1 (5 bases). Between the trimmed V and J ends, which lost 4 bases and 3 bases, there was a span of 12 bases. The germline gives CDR1 LGHDT, CDR2 YNNKEL (reference sequence). This CDR3 is built from 15 residues. CDR3 in amino acids: CASSLRDYANEKLFF. The CDR3 DNA is TGTGCCAGCAGCCTGCGGGACTACGCTAATGAAAAACTGTTTTTT.

This clone was recorded once. The chain has TRBV27 and TRBJ2-1; D is perhaps TRBD2 (7 bases). Germline V gives CDR1 MNHEY, CDR2 SMNVEV (reference sequence). The CDR3 runs to 15 residues. Trimming took 3 bases from V and 8 from J, leaving 17 bases between them. The CDR3 coding sequence is TGTGCCAGCAGTTTGGGCGGGGGCCCCTCGGATGAGCAGTTCTTC. Translation gives CASSLGGGPSDEQFF.

The chain employs TRBV2 and TRBJ2-7; D remains unclear. Germline loops: CDR1 SNHLY, CDR2 FYNNEI. Trimming removed 6 bases at V and 1 base at J, with 10 bases between. This CDR3 comprises 13 residues. The CDR3 is CASRITASYEQYF. The CDR3 nucleotides read TGTGCCAGCAGAATTACAGCATCCTACGAGCAGTACTTC.

The count of this clone is one. The chain links TRBV5-5 to TRBJ2-7, with 10 nucleotides matching TRBD2. In germline, CDR1 is SGHKS, CDR2 YYEKEE (reference sequence). J was trimmed by 4 bases and V by 6 bases; bases with no gene match: 10. The CDR3 has 15 amino acids. The CDR3 region has the DNA TGTGCCAGCAACTCCCTTAGCGGGGGGCTGTACGAGCAGTACTTC. This sequence encodes CASNSLSGGLYEQYF.

There are a few counts of this clone. This chain joins TRBV28 and TRBJ1-4; 8 bases map to TRBD1. CDR1 MDHEN and CDR2 SYDVKM come from the germline V gene. This CDR3 is built from 15 residues. After removal of 0 bases from V and 8 bases from J, the junction contained 5 bases not matched to a gene. CDR3 protein: CASSLWGTGAEKLFF. As DNA, the CDR3 is TGTGCCAGCAGTTTATGGGGGACAGGCGCAGAAAAACTGTTTTTT. The full variable domain, its missing parts supplied by reference TRBV28 and TRBJ1-4, is DVKVTQSSRYLVKRTGEKVFLECVQDMDHENMFWYRQDPGLGLRLIYFSYDVKMKEKGDIPEGYSVSREKKERFSLILESASTNQTSMYLCASSLWGTGAEKLFFGSGTQLSVL.

This sequence joins TRBV29-1 and TRBJ2-3; D remains unclear. Per germline, CDR1 SQVTM and CDR2 ANQGSEA. Trimming took off 4 bases at V and 0 bases at J, with 11 bases between the two ends. The CDR3 has 14 residues. The DNA for the CDR3 is TGCAGCGTTGCGGCAAGCCTTAGCACAGATACGCAGTATTTT. It translates to CSVAASLSTDTQYF.